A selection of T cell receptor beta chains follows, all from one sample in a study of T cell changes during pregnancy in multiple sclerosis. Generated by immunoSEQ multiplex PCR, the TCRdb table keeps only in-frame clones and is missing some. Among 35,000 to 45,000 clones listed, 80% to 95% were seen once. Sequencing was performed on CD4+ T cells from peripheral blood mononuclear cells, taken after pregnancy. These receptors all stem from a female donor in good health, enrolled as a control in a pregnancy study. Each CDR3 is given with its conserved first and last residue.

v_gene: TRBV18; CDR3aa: CASSPRGGNTEAFF
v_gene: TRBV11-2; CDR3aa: CASSSILAGETQYF
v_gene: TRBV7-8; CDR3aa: CASSWTLAGGPDTQYF
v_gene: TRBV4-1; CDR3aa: CASSLPKEGVYSEQFF
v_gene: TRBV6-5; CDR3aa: CASSFLDRALETQYF
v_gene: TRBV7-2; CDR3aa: CASSWLDRDFSNQPQHF
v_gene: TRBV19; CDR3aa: CASSTSGTVRSNEQFF
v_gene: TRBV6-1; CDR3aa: CASIDSNQPQHF
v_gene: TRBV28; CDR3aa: CASRHGTGGEQFF
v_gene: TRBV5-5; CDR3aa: CASSAVQASTEQFF
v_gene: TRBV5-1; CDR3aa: CASYTMNTEAFF
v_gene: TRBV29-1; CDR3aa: CSVLTGPTFTEAFF
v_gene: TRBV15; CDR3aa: CATSRTLGNEQFF
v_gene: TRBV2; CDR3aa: CASSKRTADTEAFF
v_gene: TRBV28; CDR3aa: CASSLYRDSYNEQFF
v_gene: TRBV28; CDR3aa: CASGNNEQFF
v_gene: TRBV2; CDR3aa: CASRTATNTGELFF
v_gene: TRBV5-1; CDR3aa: CASSSAGEQLGELFF
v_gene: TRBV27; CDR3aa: CASSLYRGETQYF
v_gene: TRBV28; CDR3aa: CASSYQIYEQYF
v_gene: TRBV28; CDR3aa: CASSSLAGEPNEQFF
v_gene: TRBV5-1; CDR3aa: CASSSLEWASGANVLTF
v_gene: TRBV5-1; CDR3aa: CASSLVGGRGETQYF
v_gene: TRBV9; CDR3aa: CASSVARGGGSGANVLTF
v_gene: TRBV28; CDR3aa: CASSTYSPLHF